These 10 T cell receptor beta chains were sequenced from one sample in a study of cytomegalovirus exposure and HLA in healthy donors. The PCR had 60 Vbeta and 13 Jbeta primers. The data were produced by immunoSEQ multiplex PCR, yet TCRdb's version contains in-frame clones alone and is incomplete. Here the sample spans 110,000 or so clones, around 77% being singletons. Sequencing used PBMCs. All receptors derive from a woman aged 30 to 39 in good health and CMV-seropositive.

The chain combines TRBV29-1 with TRBJ1-5, with D hard to call. CDR3 size: 13 residues. Between the trimmed V and J ends, which lost 5 bases and 0 bases, there was a span of 8 bases. The V gene's germline CDR1 is SQVTM and CDR2 ANQGSEA. CDR3 region: CSVTVDSNQPQHF. Written as DNA, the CDR3 is TGCAGCGTTACAGTCGATAGCAATCAGCCCCAGCATTTT.

This rearrangement joins TRBV19 to TRBJ2-1; TRBD2 matches at 13 bases. The V and J ends lost 6 bases and 4 bases, in that order; junction bases with no gene match: 12. Germline CDR1 reads LNHDA; CDR2 reads SQIVND (reference sequence). This CDR3 has 18 residues. As DNA, the CDR3 is TGTGCCAGTAGAAGGACTAGCGGGAGTGTGATTGTGTACAATGAGCAGTTCTTC. It translates to CASRRTSGSVIVYNEQFF.

As regards this clone: A junction end diverges from the germline sequence, so it may reflect a read error. Other DNA sequences from this sample encode an identical CDR3 as well. The chain recombines TRBV5-1 with TRBJ2-3, with TRBD2 matching 7 bases. Germline V lookup: CDR1 SGHRS, CDR2 YFSETQ. The CDR3 extends over 16 amino acids. The CDR3: CASSLGGGASTDTQYF. CDR3 nucleotide sequence: TGTGCCAGCAGCTTGGGGGGAGGGGCAAGCACAGATACGCAGTATTTT.

About this clone itself: This specimen includes other DNA sequences encoding the same CDR3. The rearrangement links TRBV2 to TRBJ2-7; no definite D call. The V gene's germline CDR1 is SNHLY and CDR2 FYNNEI. This CDR3 has 13 residues. For the CDR3, the DNA is TGTGCTATCAAGCAGAAGGCGGCATACGAGCAGTACTTC. This sequence encodes CAIKQKAAYEQYF.

This chain uses TRBV19 with TRBJ2-5, with TRBD2 matching over 8 bases. Unmatched junction bases numbered 10, after V lost 5 bases and J lost 5 bases. CDR3 length equals 15 residues. The germline V gene encodes CDR1 LNHDA and CDR2 SQIVND (reference sequence). CDR3 sequence (DNA): TGTGCCAGTAGTCCTTATCCCGGGGGGGAGGAGACCCAGTACTTC. This translates into CASSPYPGGEETQYF.

This clone was counted a single time. This chain uses TRBV7-2 with TRBJ2-3; 7 nucleotides agree with TRBD1. This CDR3 contains 14 residues. Germline V gene data show CDR1 as SGHTA and CDR2 as FQGNSA. J was trimmed by 2 bases and V by 5 bases; bases with no gene match: 4. The DNA of the CDR3 is TGTGCCAGCAGCAGAGGGGGCTTCACAGATACGCAGTATTTT. Its protein product is CASSRGGFTDTQYF.

The V call is TRBV9, the J call TRBJ2-3; a weak D match, TRBD2 (5 bases). Trimming removed 1 base at V and 1 base at J, with 13 bases between. From germline, CDR1 is SGDLS and CDR2 YYNGEE. This CDR3 has 16 amino acids. This chain's CDR3 is CASSVFPAVRTDTQYF. CDR3 DNA sequence: TGTGCCAGCAGCGTATTCCCAGCGGTGCGCACAGATACGCAGTATTTT.

This rearrangement joins TRBV5-1 to TRBJ2-7, with 10 positions matching TRBD1. The CDR3 contains 13 residues. Germline loops: CDR1 SGHRS, CDR2 YFSETQ. V was clipped by 7 bases and J by 7 bases; unmatched bases: 8. The CDR3 sequence: CASSGTGEVEQYF. The CDR3 nucleotides read TGCGCCAGCTCCGGGACAGGGGAGGTTGAGCAGTACTTC.

The chain carries TRBV6-1 and TRBJ1-2; 9 bases line up with TRBD1. After removal of 2 bases from V and 3 bases from J, the junction contained 4 bases not matched to a gene. The length of the CDR3 is 15 residues. Germline V gene sequence: CDR1 MNHNS, CDR2 SASEGT. CDR3 sequence reads: CASSELRQGDYGYTF. The DNA of the CDR3 is TGTGCCAGCAGTGAATTGAGACAGGGGGACTATGGCTACACCTTC.

This clone occurred a few times. V gene TRBV6-1 combines with J gene TRBJ1-1, with a weak D call TRBD1 (6 bases). Germline V gene lookup returns CDR1 MNHNS and CDR2 SASEGT. CDR3 length equals 12 residues. The germline V and J ends were trimmed by 3 bases and 10 bases, with 12 bases remaining between them. Here the CDR3 DNA reads TGTGCCAGCAGTGAGGGGGGGCGCGCAGCTTTCTTT. Its translation is CASSEGGRAAFF.